The clone carrying this T cell receptor (beta chain) was found many times. A second PCR, run for 7 to 11 cycles, used a sample-barcoded 5' primer plus a J-beta primer mix. TCRdb recomputed calls from the 5' RACE reads with MiXCR, one row per CDR3 protein. This repertoire shows hundreds of thousands of distinct CDR3 sequences, roughly 32% found once; its top ten account for approximately 15%. This sample is part of a study of blood T cells in healthy people across ages. Across the whole study: The template switching approach captured approximately one barcoded beta molecule for every two T cells.

V was clipped by 1 base and J by 4 bases, with 6 bases between them. Germline-derived CDR1 and CDR2 are LGHNA and YSLEER. CDR3 length: 13 amino acids. Donors ranged from about 6 to 95 years old and were healthy Caucasians in Russia. Donors gave ten milliliters of peripheral blood apiece. This chain connects TRBV4-3 to TRBJ2-3; the D gene is possibly TRBD1 (5 bases). The receptor was isolated from a woman aged 80 or over in good health. Source material: blood. CDR3 sequence (DNA): TGCGCCAGCAGCCAAGTGGGGCCAGATACGCAGTATTTT. This codes for CASSQVGPDTQYF.